The rows below give T cell receptor beta chains drawn from one sample of a study of OX40 agonist ivuxolimab in advanced cancers. Here immunoSEQ multiplex PCR was the method, and the copy in TCRdb shows in-frame clones only, minus some. The sample shows some 45,000 clones, approximately 82% of them seen only once. Sequenced material: CD4+ or CD8+ T cells sorted from blood, taken in a trial of the OX40 agonist ivuxolimab. All receptors come from an adult with an advanced solid tumor such as melanoma, head and neck, liver or kidney cancer. Each CDR3 is given with its conserved first and last residue. D genes are given only for firm matches. A clone size is listed for some rows: how often the clone was seen (once, few, many), or a class if it is expanded.

V	length	size	J	D	CDR3	DNA
TRBV11-2	15	.	TRBJ2-7	.	CASSPLREVLYEQYF	TGTGCCAGCAGCCCTTTGCGTGAAGTCCTTTACGAGCAGTACTTC
TRBV4-3	16	.	TRBJ2-2	.	CASSQESVANTGELFF	TGCGCCAGCAGCCAAGAGTCTGTCGCGAACACCGGGGAGCTGTTTTTT
TRBV6-5	13	.	TRBJ1-6	TRBD1	CASSRQGYSPLHF	TGTGCCAGCAGCCGACAGGGGTATTCACCCCTCCACTTT
TRBV4-1	15	.	TRBJ1-6	.	CASSQGSQGNSPLHF	TGCGCCAGCAGCCAAGGGTCGCAGGGAAATTCACCCCTCCACTTT
TRBV5-6	14	.	TRBJ1-4	TRBD1	CASSSLTGDEKLFF	TGTGCCAGCAGCTCGCTGACAGGGGATGAAAAACTGTTTTTT
TRBV12-5	15	.	TRBJ2-2	.	CASGLGSLGAGELFF	TGTGCTAGTGGTTTGGGTTCTCTAGGGGCCGGGGAGCTGTTTTTT
TRBV18	14	.	TRBJ1-3	.	CASSPGFAGNTIYF	TGTGCCAGCTCACCCGGTTTCGCGGGAAACACCATATATTTT
TRBV4-3	14	once	TRBJ1-2	.	CASSHTHPPEGYTF	TGCGCCAGCAGCCATACTCACCCCCCCGAGGGCTACACCTTC
TRBV5-1	13	.	TRBJ1-1	.	CASSQGWNTEAFF	TGCGCCAGCAGCCAAGGTTGGAACACTGAAGCTTTCTTT
TRBV11-3	14	.	TRBJ1-2	.	CASSSEGPAGGYTF	TGTGCCAGCAGCTCCGAGGGGCCTGCGGGTGGCTACACCTTC